The source of this T cell receptor (beta chain) is a study of blood T cell repertoires in COVID-19. Germline loops: CDR1 SNHLY, CDR2 FYNNEI. Trimming took off 11 bases at V and 7 bases at J, with 15 bases between the two ends. The CDR3 consists of 13 residues. The data were produced by immunoSEQ multiplex PCR, yet TCRdb's version contains in-frame clones alone and is incomplete. The sample lists 95,000 to 100,000 clones; 87% were seen once. Material for sequencing was peripheral blood. The receptor was isolated from a woman aged 30 to 39 with acute or convalescent COVID-19. The chain carries TRBV2 and TRBJ1-6; tentatively, D is TRBD1 (6 bases). This CDR3 is CAASGTPNSPLHF. Written as DNA, the CDR3 is TGTGCCGCGTCCGGGACACCCAATTCACCCCTCCACTTT.